This TCR beta chain derives from a study of post-analysis software for immune sequencing data. Study-level background: There were relapsing-remitting, secondary progressive and progressive-relapsing multiple sclerosis among the disease courses included.

Incorporated into the TCR beta cDNA libraries were unique molecular identifiers, which served to reduce PCR and sequencing biases. Each CDR3 protein gets one entry after TCRdb re-called the PCR reads with MiXCR. The sample has hundreds of thousands of distinct CDR3 sequences; roughly 29% are singletons. The count of this clonotype is one. Its antigen is still unknown. The CDR3 spans 12 residues. Germline V gene data show CDR1 as SQVTM and CDR2 as ANQGSEA. V lost 6 bases, J lost 6 bases, and 13 bases lay in between. Whole-study results and caveats: The five TRBV segments detected at higher frequency in patients than in controls included TRBV5-6, TRBV5-1 and TRBV20-1.

The sequenced sample was blood. This clonotype was sampled from a girl aged 5-17 years with multiple sclerosis. The chain employs TRBV29-1 and TRBJ2-3; D is unclear. This CDR3 is CSVAEVGDTQYF. CDR3 in DNA: TGCAGCGTGGCTGAGGTGGGGGATACGCAGTATTTT.